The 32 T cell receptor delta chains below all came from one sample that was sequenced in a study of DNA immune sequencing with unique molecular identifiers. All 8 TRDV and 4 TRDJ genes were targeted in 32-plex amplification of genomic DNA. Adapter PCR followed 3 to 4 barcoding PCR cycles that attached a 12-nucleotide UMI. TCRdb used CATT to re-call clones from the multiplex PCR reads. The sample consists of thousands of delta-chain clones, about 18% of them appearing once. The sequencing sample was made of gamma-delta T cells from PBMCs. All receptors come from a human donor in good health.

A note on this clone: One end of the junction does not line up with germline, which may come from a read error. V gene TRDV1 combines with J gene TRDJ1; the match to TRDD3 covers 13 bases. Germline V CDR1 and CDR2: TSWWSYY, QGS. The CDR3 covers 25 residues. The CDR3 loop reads CALVRSPHIGNWGIRRVSVTNKLIF. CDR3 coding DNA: TGTGCTCTTGTTCGTTCTCCTCATATTGGGAACTGGGGGATACGGAGGGTTTCGGTCACCAATAAACTCATCTTT.

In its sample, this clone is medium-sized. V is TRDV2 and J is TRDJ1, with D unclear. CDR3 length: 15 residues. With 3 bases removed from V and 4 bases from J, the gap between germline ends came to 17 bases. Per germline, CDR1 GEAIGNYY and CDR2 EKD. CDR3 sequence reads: CACDSVDRVDDKLIF. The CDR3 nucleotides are TGTGCCTGTGACTCAGTAGACCGGGTCGACGATAAACTCATCTTT.

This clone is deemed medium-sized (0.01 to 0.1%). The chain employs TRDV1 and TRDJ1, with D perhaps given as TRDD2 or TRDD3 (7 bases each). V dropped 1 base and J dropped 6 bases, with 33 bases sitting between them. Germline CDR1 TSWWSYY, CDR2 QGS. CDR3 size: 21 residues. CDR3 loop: CALGEQTNEMIPTGGCNKLIF. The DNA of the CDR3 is TGTGCTCTTGGGGAACAGACGAATGAAATGATTCCTACAGGGGGATGCAATAAACTCATCTTT.

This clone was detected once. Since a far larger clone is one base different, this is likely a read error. CDR3 sequence: CALGDKSIFVFRSGGFGTNKLIF. CDR3 nucleotide sequence: TGTGCTCTTGGGGACAAGTCCATATTTGTCTTTCGGTCTGGGGGATTCGGGACAAATAAACTCATCTTT. The gene calls are TRDV1 and TRDJ1; 9 nucleotides match TRDD3. J was trimmed by 6 bases and V by 3 bases; bases with no gene match: 32. The CDR3 length is 23 residues. The germline gives CDR1 TSWWSYY, CDR2 QGS.

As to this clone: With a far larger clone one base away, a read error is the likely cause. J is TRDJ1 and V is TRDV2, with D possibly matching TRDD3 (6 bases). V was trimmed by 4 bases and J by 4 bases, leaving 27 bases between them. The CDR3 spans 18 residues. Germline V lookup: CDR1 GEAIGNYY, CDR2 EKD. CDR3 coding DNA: TGTGCCTGTGAATCAGTGGGGCAAATAATGGGGGGCTGCGATAAACTCATCTTT. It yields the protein CACESVGQIMGGCDKLIF.

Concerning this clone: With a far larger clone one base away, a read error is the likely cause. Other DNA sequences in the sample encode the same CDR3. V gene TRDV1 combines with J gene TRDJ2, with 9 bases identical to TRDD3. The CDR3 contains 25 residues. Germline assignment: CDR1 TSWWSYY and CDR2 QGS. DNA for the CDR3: TGTGCTCTAGGGGCGATAGGCCTACCCACCGGGTACTGGGGGAGACCCCATTGTTTGACAGCACAACTCTTCTTT. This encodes CALGAIGLPTGYWGRPHCLTAQLFF.

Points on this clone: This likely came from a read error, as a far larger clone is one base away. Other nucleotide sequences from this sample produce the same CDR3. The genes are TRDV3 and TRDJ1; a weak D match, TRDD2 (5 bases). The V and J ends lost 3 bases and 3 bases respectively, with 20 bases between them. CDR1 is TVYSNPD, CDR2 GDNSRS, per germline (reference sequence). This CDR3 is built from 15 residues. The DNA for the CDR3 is TGTGCCTTCCCTACCCCTCCCGACTTAGCCGATAAACTCATCTTT. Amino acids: CAFPTPPDLADKLIF.

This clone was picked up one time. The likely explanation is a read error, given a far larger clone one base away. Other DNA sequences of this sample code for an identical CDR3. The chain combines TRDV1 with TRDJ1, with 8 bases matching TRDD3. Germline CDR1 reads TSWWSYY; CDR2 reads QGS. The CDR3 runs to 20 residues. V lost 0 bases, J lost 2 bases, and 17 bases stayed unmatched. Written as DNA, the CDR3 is TGTGCTCTTGGGGAACTTAAGGGGAACTGGGGGTTGACATATACCGATAAACTCATCTTT. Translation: CALGELKGNWGLTYTDKLIF.

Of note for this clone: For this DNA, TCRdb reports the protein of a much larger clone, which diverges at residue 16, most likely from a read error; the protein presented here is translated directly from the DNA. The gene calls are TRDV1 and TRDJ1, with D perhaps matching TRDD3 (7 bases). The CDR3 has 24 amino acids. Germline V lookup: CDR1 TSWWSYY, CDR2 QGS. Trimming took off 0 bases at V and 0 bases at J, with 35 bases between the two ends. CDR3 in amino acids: CALGELLYLPVVLGSKDDTDKLIF. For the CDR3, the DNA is TGTGCTCTTGGGGAACTTCTATACCTTCCCGTCGTACTGGGGTCTAAAGATGACACCGATAAACTCATCTTT.

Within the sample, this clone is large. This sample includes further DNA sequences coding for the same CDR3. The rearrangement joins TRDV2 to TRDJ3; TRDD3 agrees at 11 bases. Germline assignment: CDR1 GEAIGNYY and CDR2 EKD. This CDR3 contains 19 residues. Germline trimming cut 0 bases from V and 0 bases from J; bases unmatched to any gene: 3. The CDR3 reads CACDTVLGDSSWDTRQMFF. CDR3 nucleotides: TGTGCCTGTGACACCGTACTGGGGGATAGCTCCTGGGACACCCGACAGATGTTTTTC.

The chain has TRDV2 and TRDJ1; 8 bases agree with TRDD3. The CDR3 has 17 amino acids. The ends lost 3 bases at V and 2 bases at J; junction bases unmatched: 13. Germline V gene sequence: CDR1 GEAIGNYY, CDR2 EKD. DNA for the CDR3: TGTGCCTGTGACGAACCGGGGGATAAAAGTCTAACCGATAAACTCATCTTT. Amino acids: CACDEPGDKSLTDKLIF.

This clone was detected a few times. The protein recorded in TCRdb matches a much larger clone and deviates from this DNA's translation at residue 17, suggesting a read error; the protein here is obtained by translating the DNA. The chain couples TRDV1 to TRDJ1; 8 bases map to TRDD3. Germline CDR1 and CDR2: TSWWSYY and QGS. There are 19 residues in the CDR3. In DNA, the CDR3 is TGTGCTCTTGGGGCCTTCTACTACGACTGGGGGTTATACACCGATAAACCCATCTTT. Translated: CALGAFYYDWGLYTDKPIF.

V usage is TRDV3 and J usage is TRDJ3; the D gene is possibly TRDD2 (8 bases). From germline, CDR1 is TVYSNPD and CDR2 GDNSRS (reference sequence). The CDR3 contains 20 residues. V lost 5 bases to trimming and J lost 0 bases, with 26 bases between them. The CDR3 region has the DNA TGTGCCCTAGCCTTCCTAACTGGGGATCCGATCTCCTGGGACACCCGACAGATGTTTTTC. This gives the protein CALAFLTGDPISWDTRQMFF.

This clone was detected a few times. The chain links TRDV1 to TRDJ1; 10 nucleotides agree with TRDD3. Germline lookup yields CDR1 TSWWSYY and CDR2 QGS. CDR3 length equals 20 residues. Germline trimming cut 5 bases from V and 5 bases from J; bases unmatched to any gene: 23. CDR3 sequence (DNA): TGTGCTCTTGGGCCCTTCCCGCGAACCTCCTGGGGGATAGTTACTGATAAACTCATCTTT. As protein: CALGPFPRTSWGIVTDKLIF.

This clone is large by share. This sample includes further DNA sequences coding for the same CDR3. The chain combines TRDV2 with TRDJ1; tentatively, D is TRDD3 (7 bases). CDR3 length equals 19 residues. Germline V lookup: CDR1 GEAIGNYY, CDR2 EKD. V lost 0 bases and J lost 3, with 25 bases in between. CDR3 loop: CACDTLPTGDPFQADKLIF. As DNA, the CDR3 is TGTGCCTGTGACACCCTCCCTACTGGGGATCCCTTCCAGGCCGATAAACTCATCTTT.

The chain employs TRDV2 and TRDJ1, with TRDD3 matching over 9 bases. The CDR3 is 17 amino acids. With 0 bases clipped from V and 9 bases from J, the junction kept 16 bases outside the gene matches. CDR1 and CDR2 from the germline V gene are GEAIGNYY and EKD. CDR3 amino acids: CACDTVQLLGDKSELIF. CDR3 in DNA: TGTGCCTGTGACACCGTCCAGCTGTTGGGGGATAAAAGCGAACTCATCTTT.

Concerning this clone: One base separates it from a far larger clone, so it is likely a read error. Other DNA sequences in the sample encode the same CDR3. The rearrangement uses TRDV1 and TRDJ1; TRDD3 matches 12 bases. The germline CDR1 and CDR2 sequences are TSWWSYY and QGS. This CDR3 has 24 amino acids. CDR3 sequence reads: CALGRTWRYALLGDTAAVTDKLIF. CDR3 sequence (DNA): TGTGCACTTGGGCGAACGTGGCGTTACGCATTACTGGGGGATACAGCGGCGGTCACCGATAAACTCATCTTT.

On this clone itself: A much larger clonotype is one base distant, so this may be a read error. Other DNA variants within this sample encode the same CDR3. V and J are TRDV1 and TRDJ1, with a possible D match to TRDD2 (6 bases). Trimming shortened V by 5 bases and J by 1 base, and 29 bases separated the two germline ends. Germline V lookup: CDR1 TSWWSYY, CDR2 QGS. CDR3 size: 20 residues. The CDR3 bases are TGTGCTCTTGGGACATCACGGCTTCCTTGGTGGGGACAAGCCACCGATAAACTCATCTTT. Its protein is CALGTSRLPWWGQATDKLIF.

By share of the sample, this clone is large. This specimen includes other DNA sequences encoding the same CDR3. This CDR3 is CALGELGALPLVLGYPDKLIF. CDR3 DNA: TGTGCTCTTGGGGAACTAGGGGCTCTTCCTTTAGTACTGGGTTATCCCGATAAACTCATCTTT. This chain links TRDV1 with TRDJ1; D possibly uses TRDD2 or TRDD3 (6 bases each). CDR1 is TSWWSYY and CDR2 is QGS in the germline V gene. The CDR3 sequence is 21 residues long. V gave up 0 bases and J gave up 3 bases, with 29 bases separating them.

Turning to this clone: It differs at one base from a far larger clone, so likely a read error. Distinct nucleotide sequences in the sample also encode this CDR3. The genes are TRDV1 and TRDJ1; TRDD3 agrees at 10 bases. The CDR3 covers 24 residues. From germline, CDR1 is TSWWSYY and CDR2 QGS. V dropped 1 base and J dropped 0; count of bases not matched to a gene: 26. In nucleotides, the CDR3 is TGTGCTCTTGGGGAACCGTCGGTCCTACTACTGCGTGGGGGATACAAAGTGTACACCGATAAACTCATCTTT. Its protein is CALGEPSVLLLRGGYKVYTDKLIF.

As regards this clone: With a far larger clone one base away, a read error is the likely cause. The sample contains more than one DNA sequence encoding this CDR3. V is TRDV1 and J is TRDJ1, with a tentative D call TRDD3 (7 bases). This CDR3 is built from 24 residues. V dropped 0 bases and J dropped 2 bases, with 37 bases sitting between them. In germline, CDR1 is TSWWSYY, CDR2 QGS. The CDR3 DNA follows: TGTGCTCTTGGGGAACTTCTATACCTTCCCGTCGTACTGGGGTCTATAGATGATACCGATAAACTCATCTTT. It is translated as CALGELLYLPVVLGSIDDTDKLIF.

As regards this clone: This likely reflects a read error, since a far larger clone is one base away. The CDR3 region has the DNA TGTGCTCTTGGGGAGATTCACGAACCATCAAATGTCCTACGGGTACTGGGGGTGGGCGACACCGATAAACTCATCTTT. Translating it yields CALGEIHEPSNVLRVLGVGDTDKLIF. The V gene is TRDV1, the J gene TRDJ1, with 8 positions matching TRDD3. The CDR3 is 26 amino acids. V shed 3 bases and J 0 bases; nucleotides not matched to a gene: 36. Germline loops: CDR1 TSWWSYY, CDR2 QGS.

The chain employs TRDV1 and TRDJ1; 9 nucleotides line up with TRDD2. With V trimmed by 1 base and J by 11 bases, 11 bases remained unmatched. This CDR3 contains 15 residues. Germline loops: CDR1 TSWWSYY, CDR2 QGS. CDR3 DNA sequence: TGTGCTCTTGGGGAACCGGCCTTCCTACGGTTAGAGCTCATCTTT. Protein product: CALGEPAFLRLELIF.

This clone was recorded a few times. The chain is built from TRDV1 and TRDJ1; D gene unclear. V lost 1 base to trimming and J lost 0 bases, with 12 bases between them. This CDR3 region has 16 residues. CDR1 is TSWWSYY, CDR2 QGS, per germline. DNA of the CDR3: TGTGCTCTTGGGGAACAACCTCCCCGGTACACCGATAAACTCATCTTT. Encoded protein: CALGEQPPRYTDKLIF.

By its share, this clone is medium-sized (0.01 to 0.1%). The CDR3 protein is CACDSLSSGDGKRGADKLIF. CDR3 sequence (DNA): TGTGCCTGTGACTCCTTGTCCTCGGGGGATGGTAAAAGGGGGGCCGATAAACTCATCTTT. The chain uses TRDV2 and TRDJ1; TRDD3 matches at 7 bases. CDR1 is GEAIGNYY and CDR2 is EKD in the germline V gene. The J segment lost 3 bases and the V segment lost 3 bases, leaving 24 bases of the junction unmatched. This CDR3 has 20 residues.

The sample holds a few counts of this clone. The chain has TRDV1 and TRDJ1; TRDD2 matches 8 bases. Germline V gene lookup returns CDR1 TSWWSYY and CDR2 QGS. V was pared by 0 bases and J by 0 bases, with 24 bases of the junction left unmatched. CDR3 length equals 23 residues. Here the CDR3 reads CALGELGLPTGWGSLLNTDKLIF. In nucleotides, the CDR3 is TGTGCTCTTGGGGAACTGGGGCTTCCTACGGGCTGGGGATCCCTCTTAAACACCGATAAACTCATCTTT.

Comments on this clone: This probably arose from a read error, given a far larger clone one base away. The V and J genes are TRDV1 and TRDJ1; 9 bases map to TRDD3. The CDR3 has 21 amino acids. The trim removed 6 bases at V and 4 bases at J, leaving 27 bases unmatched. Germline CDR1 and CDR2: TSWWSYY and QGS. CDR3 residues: CALGAGAFPLYWGRNIDKLIF. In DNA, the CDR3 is TGTGCTCTTGGTGCAGGGGCCTTCCCGTTGTACTGGGGGAGAAACATCGATAAACTCATCTTT.

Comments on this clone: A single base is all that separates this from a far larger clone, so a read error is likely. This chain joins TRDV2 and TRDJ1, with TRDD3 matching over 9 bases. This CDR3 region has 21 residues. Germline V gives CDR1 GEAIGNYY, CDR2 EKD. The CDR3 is CACDSHVSRGSSGDTKDKFIF. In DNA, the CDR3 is TGTGCCTGTGATTCACACGTTAGTCGGGGGTCTTCGGGGGATACAAAAGATAAATTCATCTTT.

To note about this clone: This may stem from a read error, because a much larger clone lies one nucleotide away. CDR3 sequence reads: CACDTPGTGGPQGWSWDSRQMFF. The CDR3 nucleotides read TGTGCCTGTGACACCCCCGGTACTGGGGGCCCTCAGGGATGGTCCTGGGACTCCCGACAGATGTTTTTC. This sequence joins TRDV2 and TRDJ3; 8 bases match TRDD3. The germline V gene encodes CDR1 GEAIGNYY and CDR2 EKD. The CDR3 runs 23 residues.

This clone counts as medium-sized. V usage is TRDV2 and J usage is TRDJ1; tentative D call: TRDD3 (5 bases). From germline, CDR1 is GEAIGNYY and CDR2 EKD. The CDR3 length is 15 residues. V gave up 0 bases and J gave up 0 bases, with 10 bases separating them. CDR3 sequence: CACDTVGGHTDKLIF. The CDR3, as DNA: TGTGCCTGTGACACCGTAGGGGGCCACACCGATAAACTCATCTTT.

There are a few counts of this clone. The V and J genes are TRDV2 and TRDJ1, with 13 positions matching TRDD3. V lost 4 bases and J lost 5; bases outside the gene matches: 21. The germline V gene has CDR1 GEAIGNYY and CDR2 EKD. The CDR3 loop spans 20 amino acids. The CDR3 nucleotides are TGTGCCTGTGAGGACCTAGTTACCCGACTGGGGGATACGAGCGCTGATAAACTCATCTTT. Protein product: CACEDLVTRLGDTSADKLIF.

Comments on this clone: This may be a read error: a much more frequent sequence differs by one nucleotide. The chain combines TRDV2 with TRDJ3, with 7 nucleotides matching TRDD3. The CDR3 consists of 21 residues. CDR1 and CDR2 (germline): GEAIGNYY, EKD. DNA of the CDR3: TGTGCCTGTGACACGCCCGGGCTGGGGGTAGAAAGCTCCTGGGGCACCCGACAGATGTTTTTC. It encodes CACDTPGLGVESSWGTRQMFF.